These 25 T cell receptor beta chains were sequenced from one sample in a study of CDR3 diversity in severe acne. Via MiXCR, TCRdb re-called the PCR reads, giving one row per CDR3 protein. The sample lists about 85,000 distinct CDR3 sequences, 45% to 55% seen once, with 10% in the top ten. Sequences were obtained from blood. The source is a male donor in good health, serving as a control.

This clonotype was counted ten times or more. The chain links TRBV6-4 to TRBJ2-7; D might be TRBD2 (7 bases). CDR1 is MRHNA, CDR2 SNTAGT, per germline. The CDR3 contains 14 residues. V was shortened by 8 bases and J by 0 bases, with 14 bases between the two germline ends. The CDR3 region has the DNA TGTGCCAGCCCGGGGGGCCCTTACTCCTACGAGCAGTACTTC. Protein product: CASPGGPYSYEQYF.

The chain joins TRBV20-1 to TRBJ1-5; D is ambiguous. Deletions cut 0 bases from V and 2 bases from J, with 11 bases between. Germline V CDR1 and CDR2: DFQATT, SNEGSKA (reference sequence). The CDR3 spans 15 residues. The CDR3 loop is CSARDLQFGNQPQHF. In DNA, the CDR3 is TGCAGTGCTAGAGATCTCCAGTTCGGCAATCAGCCCCAGCATTTT.

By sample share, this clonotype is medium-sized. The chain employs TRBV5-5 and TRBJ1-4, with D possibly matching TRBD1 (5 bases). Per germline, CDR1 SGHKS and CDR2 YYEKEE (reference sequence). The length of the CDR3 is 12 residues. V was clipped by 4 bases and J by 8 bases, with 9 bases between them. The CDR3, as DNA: TGTGCCAGCAGCCGGGACGACGAAAAACTGTTTTTT. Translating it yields CASSRDDEKLFF.

CDR3 DNA: TGTGCCAGCAGCTCCATGGGGGCGGTAGTCAGTTCACCCCTCCACTTT. It translates to CASSSMGAVVSSPLHF. The chain joins TRBV7-9 to TRBJ1-6; tentative D call: TRBD1 (6 bases). The CDR3 is made up of 16 amino acids. Trimming removed 4 bases at V and 9 bases at J, with 19 bases between. Germline lookup yields CDR1 SEHNR and CDR2 FQNEAQ (reference sequence).

The CDR3 bases are TGTGCCAGCACAGGGCGGGGGGGCAATCAGCCCCAGCATTTT. This encodes CASTGRGGNQPQHF. The chain recombines TRBV2 with TRBJ1-5; TRBD1 is a possible D gene (5 bases). The germline CDR1 and CDR2 sequences are SNHLY and FYNNEI. CDR3 length: 14 amino acids. The V end lost 7 bases, the J end lost 2 bases, and 12 bases lay between the germline ends.

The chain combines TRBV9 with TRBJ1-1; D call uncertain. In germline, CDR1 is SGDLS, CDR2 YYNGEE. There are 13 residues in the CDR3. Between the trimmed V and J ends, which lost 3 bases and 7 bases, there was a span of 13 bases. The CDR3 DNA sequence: TGTGCCAGCAGCGCCACTGGAGTTGGTGAAGCTTTCTTT. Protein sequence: CASSATGVGEAFF.

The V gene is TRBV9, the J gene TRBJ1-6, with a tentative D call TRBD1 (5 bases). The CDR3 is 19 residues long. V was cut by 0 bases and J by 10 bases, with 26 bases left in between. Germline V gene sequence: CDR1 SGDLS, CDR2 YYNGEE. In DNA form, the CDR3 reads TGTGCCAGCAGCGTAGAAGGGGACCGATTCATTTACGCCTGGTCACCCCTCCACTTT. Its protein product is CASSVEGDRFIYAWSPLHF.

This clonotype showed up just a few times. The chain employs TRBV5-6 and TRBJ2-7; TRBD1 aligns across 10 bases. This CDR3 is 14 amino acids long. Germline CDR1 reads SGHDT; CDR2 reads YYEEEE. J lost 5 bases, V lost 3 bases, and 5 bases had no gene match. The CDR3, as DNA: TGTGCCAGCAGCTCCGGACAGGGGGGGAACGAGCAGTACTTC. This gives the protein CASSSGQGGNEQYF.

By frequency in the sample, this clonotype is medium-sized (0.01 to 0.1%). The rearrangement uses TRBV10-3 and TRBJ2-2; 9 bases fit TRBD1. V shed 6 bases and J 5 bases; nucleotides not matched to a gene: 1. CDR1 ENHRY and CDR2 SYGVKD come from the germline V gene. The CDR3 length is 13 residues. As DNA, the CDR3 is TGTGCCATCAGAGGGACAGGGACCGGGGAGCTGTTTTTT. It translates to CAIRGTGTGELFF.

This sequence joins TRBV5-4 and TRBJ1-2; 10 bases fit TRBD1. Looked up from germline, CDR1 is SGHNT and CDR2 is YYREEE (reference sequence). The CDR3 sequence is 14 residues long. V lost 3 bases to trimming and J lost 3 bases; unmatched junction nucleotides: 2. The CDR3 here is CASSSGTGDYGYTF. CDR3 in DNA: TGTGCCAGCAGCTCAGGGACAGGGGACTATGGCTACACCTTC.

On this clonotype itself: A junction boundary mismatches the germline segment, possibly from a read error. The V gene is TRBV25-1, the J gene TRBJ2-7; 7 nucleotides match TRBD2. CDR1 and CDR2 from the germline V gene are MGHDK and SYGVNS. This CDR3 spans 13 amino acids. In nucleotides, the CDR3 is TGTGCTAGCAAGCGGGAAAGAGTCTACGAGCAGTACTTC. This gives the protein CASKRERVYEQYF.

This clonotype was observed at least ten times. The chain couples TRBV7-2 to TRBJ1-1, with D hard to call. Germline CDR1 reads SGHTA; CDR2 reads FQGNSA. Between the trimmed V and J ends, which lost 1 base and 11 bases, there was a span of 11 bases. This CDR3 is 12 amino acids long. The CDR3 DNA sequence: TGTGCCAGCAGCTTAGATGACCTGAAGGCTTTCTTT. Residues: CASSLDDLKAFF. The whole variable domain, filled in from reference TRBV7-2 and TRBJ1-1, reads GAGVSQSPSNKVTEKGKDVELRCDPISGHTALYWYRQSLGQGLEFLIYFQGNSAPDKSGLPSDRFSAERTGGSVSTLTIQRTQQEDSAVYLCASSLDDLKAFFGQGTRLTVV.

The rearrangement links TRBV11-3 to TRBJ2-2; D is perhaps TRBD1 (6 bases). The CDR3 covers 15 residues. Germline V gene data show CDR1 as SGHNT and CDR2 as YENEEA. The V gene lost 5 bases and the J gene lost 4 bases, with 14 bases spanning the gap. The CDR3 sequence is CASSIATGFTGELFF. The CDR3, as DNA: TGTGCCAGCAGCATCGCTACAGGGTTCACCGGGGAGCTGTTTTTT. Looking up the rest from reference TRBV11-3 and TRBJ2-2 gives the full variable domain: EAGVVQSPRYKIIEKKQPVAFWCNPISGHNTLYWYLQNLGQGPELLIRYENEEAVDDSQLPKDRFSAERLKGVDSTLKIQPAELGDSAVYLCASSIATGFTGELFFGEGSRLTVL.

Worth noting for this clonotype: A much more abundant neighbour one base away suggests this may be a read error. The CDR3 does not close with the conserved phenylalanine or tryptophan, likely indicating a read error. The CDR3 is CASTMGGIGEKLFL. In DNA, the CDR3 is TGTGCCAGCACCATGGGAGGGATTGGTGAAAAACTGTTTCTT. The genes are TRBV9 and TRBJ1-4; D unresolved. Deletions cut 6 bases from V and 7 bases from J, with 16 bases between. This CDR3 comprises 14 residues. Germline-derived CDR1 and CDR2 are SGDLS and YYNGEE.

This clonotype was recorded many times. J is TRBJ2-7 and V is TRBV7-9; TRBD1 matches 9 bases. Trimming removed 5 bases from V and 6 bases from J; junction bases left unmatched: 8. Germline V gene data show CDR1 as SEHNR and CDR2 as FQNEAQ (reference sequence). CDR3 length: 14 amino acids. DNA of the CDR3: TGTGCCAGCAGCCCCGGACAGGGGAGAGGCGAGCAGTACTTC. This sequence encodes CASSPGQGRGEQYF. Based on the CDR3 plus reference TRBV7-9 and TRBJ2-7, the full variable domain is DTGVSQNPRHKITKRGQNVTFRCDPISEHNRLYWYRQTLGQGPEFLTYFQNEAQLEKSRLLSDRFSAERPKGSFSTLEIQRTEQGDSAMYLCASSPGQGRGEQYFGPGTRLTVT.

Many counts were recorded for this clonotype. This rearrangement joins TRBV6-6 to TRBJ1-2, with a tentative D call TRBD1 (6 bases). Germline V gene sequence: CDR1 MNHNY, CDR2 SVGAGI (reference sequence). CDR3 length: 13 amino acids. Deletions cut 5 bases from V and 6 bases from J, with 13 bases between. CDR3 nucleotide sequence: TGTGCCAGCAGTCCAACAGGGAACGATGGCTACACCTTC. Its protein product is CASSPTGNDGYTF.

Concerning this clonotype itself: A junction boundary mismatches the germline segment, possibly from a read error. CDR3 sequence reads: CASSQPTTSGSSYEQYF. CDR3 nucleotides: TGCGCCAGCAGCCAACCGACCACTAGCGGGAGCTCCTACGAGCAGTACTTC. This chain links TRBV7-9 with TRBJ2-7, with TRBD2 identical over 11 bases. The CDR3 sequence is 17 residues long. Germline assignment: CDR1 SEHNR and CDR2 FQNEAQ (reference sequence).

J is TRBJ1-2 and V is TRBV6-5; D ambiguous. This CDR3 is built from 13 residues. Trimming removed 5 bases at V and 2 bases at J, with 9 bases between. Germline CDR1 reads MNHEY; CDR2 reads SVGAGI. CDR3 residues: CASSEALNYGYTF. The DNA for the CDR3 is TGTGCCAGCAGTGAAGCTTTAAACTATGGCTACACCTTC.

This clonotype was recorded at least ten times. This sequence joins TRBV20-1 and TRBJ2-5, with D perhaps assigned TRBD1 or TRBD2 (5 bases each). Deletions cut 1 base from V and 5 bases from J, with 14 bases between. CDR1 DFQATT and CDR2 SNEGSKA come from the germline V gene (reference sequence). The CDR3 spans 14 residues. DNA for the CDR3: TGCAGTGCTAGAGTCTCCGGGGACGGGGAGACCCAGTACTTC. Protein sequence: CSARVSGDGETQYF.

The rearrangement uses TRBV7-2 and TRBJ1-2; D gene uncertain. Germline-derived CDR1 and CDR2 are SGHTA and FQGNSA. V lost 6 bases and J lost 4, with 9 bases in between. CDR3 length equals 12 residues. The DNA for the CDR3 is TGTGCCAGCAGTGGCGGACCCTATGGCTACACCTTC. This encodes CASSGGPYGYTF.

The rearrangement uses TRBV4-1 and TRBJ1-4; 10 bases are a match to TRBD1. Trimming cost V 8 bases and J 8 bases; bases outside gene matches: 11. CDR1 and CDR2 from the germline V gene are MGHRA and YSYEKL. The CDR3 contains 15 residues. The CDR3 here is CASGDRGKVKEKLFF. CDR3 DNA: TGCGCCAGCGGGGACAGGGGCAAGGTGAAAGAAAAACTGTTTTTT.

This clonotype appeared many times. The CDR3: CAGPGQGLGEAFF. CDR3 DNA sequence: TGTGCTGGCCCGGGACAGGGGTTAGGTGAAGCTTTCTTT. The chain combines TRBV12-5 with TRBJ1-1, with TRBD1 matching 10 bases. Per germline, CDR1 LGHNT and CDR2 FRNRAP. With V trimmed by 11 bases and J by 7 bases, 10 bases remained unmatched. The CDR3 has 13 amino acids. The full variable domain, completed using reference TRBV12-5 and TRBJ1-1, is DARVTQTPRHKVTEMGQEVTMRCQPILGHNTVFWYRQTMMQGLELLAYFRNRAPLDDSGMPKDRFSAEMPDATLATLKIQPSEPRDSAVYFCAGPGQGLGEAFFGQGTRLTVV.

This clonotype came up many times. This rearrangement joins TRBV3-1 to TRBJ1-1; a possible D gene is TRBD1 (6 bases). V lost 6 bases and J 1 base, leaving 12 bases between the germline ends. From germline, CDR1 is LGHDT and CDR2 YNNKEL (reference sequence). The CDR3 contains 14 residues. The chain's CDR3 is CASRRQETNTEAFF. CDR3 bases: TGTGCCAGCAGGAGACAGGAGACGAACACTGAAGCTTTCTTT.

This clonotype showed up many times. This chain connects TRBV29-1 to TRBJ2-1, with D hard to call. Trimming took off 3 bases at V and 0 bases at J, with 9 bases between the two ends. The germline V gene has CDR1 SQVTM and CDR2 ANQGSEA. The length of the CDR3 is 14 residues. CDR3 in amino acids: CSVDSRVSYNEQFF. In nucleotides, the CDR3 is TGCAGCGTTGACTCCCGGGTCTCCTACAATGAGCAGTTCTTC.

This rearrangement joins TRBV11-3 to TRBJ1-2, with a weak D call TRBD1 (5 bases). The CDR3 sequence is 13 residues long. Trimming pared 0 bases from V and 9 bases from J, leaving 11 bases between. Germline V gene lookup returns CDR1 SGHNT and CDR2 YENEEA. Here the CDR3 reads CASSLESGRSYTF. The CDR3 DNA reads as TGTGCCAGCAGCTTAGAGTCAGGGAGAAGCTACACCTTC.